These 10 T cell receptor beta chains were sequenced from one sample in a study of blood T cell repertoires in COVID-19. Data came from immunoSEQ multiplex PCR; TCRdb stores just in-frame clones and leaves some out. Of around 250,000 clones in the sample, around 87% were seen once. Source material: PBMCs or T cells enriched from blood (not recorded which). The receptors derive from a woman between 50 and 59 years old who had recovered from COVID-19.

The V call is TRBV28, the J call TRBJ1-2, with 10 bases that match TRBD1. CDR3 length: 15 residues. Germline V lookup: CDR1 MDHEN, CDR2 SYDVKM. Trimming took 3 bases from V and 4 from J; bases not matched to a gene: 5. CDR3 sequence: CASSFGDRGLYGYTF. DNA of the CDR3: TGTGCCAGCAGTTTTGGGGACAGGGGACTCTATGGCTACACCTTC.

V gene TRBV18 combines with J gene TRBJ1-3; a weak D match, TRBD1 (6 bases). CDR1 and CDR2 (germline): KGHSH, LQKENI. This CDR3 has 15 amino acids. Trimming shortened V by 5 bases and J by 0 bases, and 11 bases separated the two germline ends. For the CDR3, the DNA is TGTGCCAGCTCAAGCAGGGGAAACTCTGGAAACACCATATATTTT. It is translated as CASSSRGNSGNTIYF.

The V call is TRBV2, the J call TRBJ2-1; the match to TRBD2 covers 11 bases. The germline V gene has CDR1 SNHLY and CDR2 FYNNEI. The trim removed 8 bases at V and 4 bases at J, leaving 7 bases unmatched. This CDR3 has 15 residues. The CDR3 coding sequence is TGTGCCAGCCGGGTGGGACTAGCGGATTACAATGAGCAGTTCTTC. It translates to CASRVGLADYNEQFF.

This clone has just a few counts. The chain has TRBV19 and TRBJ1-2; 8 nucleotides match TRBD1. The CDR3 spans 14 residues. Germline lookup yields CDR1 LNHDA and CDR2 SQIVND (reference sequence). The trim removed 9 bases at V and 6 bases at J, leaving 12 bases unmatched. CDR3 in amino acids: CASSLDRGVDGYTF. Here the CDR3 DNA reads TGTGCCAGCTCTCTCGACAGGGGAGTGGATGGCTACACCTTC.

This chain uses TRBV7-9 with TRBJ2-2; 7 nucleotides line up with TRBD1. The junction had 6 bases not matched to a gene; V was cut back by 5 bases and J by 0 bases. The CDR3 extends over 16 amino acids. Per germline, CDR1 SEHNR and CDR2 FQNEAQ (reference sequence). Here the CDR3 DNA reads TGTGCCAGCAGCACCGACAGGGTAGCGAACACCGGGGAGCTGTTTTTT. As protein: CASSTDRVANTGELFF.

This clone has just a few counts. The V and J genes are TRBV7-2 and TRBJ1-2; 9 bases line up with TRBD1. Germline assignment: CDR1 SGHTA and CDR2 FQGNSA. This CDR3 contains 15 residues. The V segment lost 0 bases and the J segment 4 bases; nucleotides outside the gene matches: 3. The CDR3 bases are TGTGCCAGCAGCTTAGCCACAGGGGGCCGCTATGGCTACACCTTC. It encodes CASSLATGGRYGYTF.

CDR3 in amino acids: CATSRGRLAGGSNEQFF. In DNA, the CDR3 is TGTGCCACCAGCAGAGGTAGACTAGCGGGTGGGTCCAATGAGCAGTTCTTC. The rearrangement joins TRBV15 to TRBJ2-1; 10 nucleotides agree with TRBD2. With V trimmed by 1 base and J by 6 bases, 9 bases remained unmatched. CDR1 is LNHNV and CDR2 is YYDKDF in the germline V gene (reference sequence). The CDR3 is 17 amino acids. The whole variable domain, remainder taken from reference TRBV15 and TRBJ2-1, is DAMVIQNPRYQVTQFGKPVTLSCSQTLNHNVMYWYQQKSSQAPKLLFHYYDKDFNNEADTPDNFQSRRPNTSFCFLDIRSPGLGDTAMYLCATSRGRLAGGSNEQFFGPGTRLTVL.

This sequence joins TRBV2 and TRBJ2-5, with D unclear. V gave up 2 bases and J gave up 3 bases, with 4 bases separating them. This CDR3 spans 12 amino acids. Germline V gene sequence: CDR1 SNHLY, CDR2 FYNNEI. CDR3 protein: CASSEIEETQYF. CDR3 DNA sequence: TGTGCCAGCAGTGAAATAGAAGAGACCCAGTACTTC.

This chain uses TRBV10-3 with TRBJ1-5; the D gene is possibly TRBD1 (5 bases). Trimming pared 8 bases from V and 6 bases from J, leaving 11 bases between. The CDR3 covers 12 residues. In germline, CDR1 is ENHRY, CDR2 SYGVKD. The chain's CDR3 is CAIGGGGQPQHF. Written as DNA, the CDR3 is TGTGCCATCGGGGGGGGTGGTCAGCCCCAGCATTTT.

The DNA of the CDR3 is TGTGCCAGCAGCCAAACAGGGGGCAGTAACTATGGCTACACCTTC. It yields the protein CASSQTGGSNYGYTF. The rearrangement joins TRBV5-5 to TRBJ1-2; 9 bases align to TRBD1. In germline, CDR1 is SGHKS, CDR2 YYEKEE (reference sequence). V gave up 4 bases and J gave up 1 base; unmatched junction bases: 5. This CDR3 spans 15 amino acids.